This T cell receptor (beta chain) is from a study of OX40 agonist ivuxolimab in advanced cancers. TCRdb keeps only in-frame clones here, not all; method: immunoSEQ multiplex PCR. Of about 83,000 clones in the sample, 92% are singletons; the top ten hold roughly 9%. V lost 5 bases, J lost 8 bases, and 9 bases lay in between. Germline loops: CDR1 LNHDA, CDR2 SQIVND (reference sequence). The CDR3 is 12 residues long. The chain links TRBV19 to TRBJ1-4; D ambiguous. The source material was CD4+ or CD8+ T cells sorted from blood, sampled in a trial of the OX40 agonist ivuxolimab. The TCR originated in an adult with an advanced solid tumor such as melanoma, head and neck, liver or kidney cancer. CDR3 amino acids: CASSAGVEKLFF. The CDR3 nucleotides are TGTGCCAGTAGTGCAGGAGTAGAAAAACTGTTTTTT.